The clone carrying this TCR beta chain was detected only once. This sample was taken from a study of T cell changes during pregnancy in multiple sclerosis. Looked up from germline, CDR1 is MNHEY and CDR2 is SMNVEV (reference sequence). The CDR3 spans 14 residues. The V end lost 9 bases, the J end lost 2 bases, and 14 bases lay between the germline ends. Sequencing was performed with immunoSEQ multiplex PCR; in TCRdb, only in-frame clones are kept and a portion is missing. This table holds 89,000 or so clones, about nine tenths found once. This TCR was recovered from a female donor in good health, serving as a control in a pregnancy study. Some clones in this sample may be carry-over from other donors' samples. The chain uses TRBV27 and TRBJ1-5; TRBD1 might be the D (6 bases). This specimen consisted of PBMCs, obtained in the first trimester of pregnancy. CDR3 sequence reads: CASSQGFGNQPQHF. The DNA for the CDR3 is TGTGCCAGTTCTCAGGGGTTTGGCAATCAGCCCCAGCATTTT.